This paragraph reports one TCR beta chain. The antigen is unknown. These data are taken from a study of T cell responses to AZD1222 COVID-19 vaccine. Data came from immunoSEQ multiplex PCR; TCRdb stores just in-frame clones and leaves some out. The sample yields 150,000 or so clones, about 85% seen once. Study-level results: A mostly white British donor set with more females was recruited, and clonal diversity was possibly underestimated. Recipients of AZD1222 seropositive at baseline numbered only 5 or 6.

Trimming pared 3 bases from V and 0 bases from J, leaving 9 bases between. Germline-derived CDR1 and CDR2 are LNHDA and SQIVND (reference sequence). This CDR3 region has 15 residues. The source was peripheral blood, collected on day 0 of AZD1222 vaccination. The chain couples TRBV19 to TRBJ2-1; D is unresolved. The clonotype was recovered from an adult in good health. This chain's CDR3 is CASSILISSYNEQFF. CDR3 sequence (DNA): TGTGCCAGTAGTATTCTAATTAGCTCCTACAATGAGCAGTTCTTC.